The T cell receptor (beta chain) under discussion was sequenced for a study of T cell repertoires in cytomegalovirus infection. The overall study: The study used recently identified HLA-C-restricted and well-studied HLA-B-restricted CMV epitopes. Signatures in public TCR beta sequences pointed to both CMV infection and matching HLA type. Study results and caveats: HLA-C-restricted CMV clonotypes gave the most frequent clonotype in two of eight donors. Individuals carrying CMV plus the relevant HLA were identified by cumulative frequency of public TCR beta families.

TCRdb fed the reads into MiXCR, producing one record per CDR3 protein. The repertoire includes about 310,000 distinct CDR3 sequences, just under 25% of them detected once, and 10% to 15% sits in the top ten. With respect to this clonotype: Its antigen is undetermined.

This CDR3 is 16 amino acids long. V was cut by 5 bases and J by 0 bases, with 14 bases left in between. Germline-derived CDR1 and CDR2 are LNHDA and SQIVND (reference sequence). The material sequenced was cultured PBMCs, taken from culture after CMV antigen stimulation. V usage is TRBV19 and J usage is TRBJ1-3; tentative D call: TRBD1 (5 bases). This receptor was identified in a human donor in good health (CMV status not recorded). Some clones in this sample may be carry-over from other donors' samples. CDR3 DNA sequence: TGTGCCAGTAGTCTCATCCACAGGATCTCTGGAAACACCATATATTTT. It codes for CASSLIHRISGNTIYF.